One and the same sample provided the 15 T cell receptor beta chains below, sequenced in a study of vaccination and CD4 T cells after COVID-19. These TCRs are of unknown antigen specificity. Researchers used the Oncomine TCR Beta short-read assay to sequence DNA from cultured CD4+ T cells. Each CDR3 protein gets one entry after TCRdb re-called the PCR reads with MiXCR. The repertoire holds 20,000 to 25,000 distinct CDR3 sequences, almost 50% seen once, with approximately 9% in the top ten. Treatment denoted: approximately nine-day PBMC culture with coronavirus spike peptide pools or control peptides (ViraFEST assay). The sample taken for sequencing was CD4+ T cells from blood, cultured in vitro. The receptors shown here come from a human donor who had recovered from COVID-19.

V gene TRBV6-4 combines with J gene TRBJ2-3; D not certain. This CDR3 is 13 amino acids long. Trimming shortened V by 2 bases and J by 4 bases, and 7 bases separated the two germline ends. Germline V CDR1 and CDR2: MRHNA, SNTAGT. The CDR3 DNA follows: TGTGCCAGCAGTGACGAAGGTTCAGATACGCAGTATTTT. This translates into CASSDEGSDTQYF.

This chain uses TRBV6-2 or TRBV6-3 with TRBJ2-7; D is perhaps TRBD1 (6 bases). The CDR3 extends over 15 amino acids. CDR1 and CDR2 (germline): MNHEY, SVGEGT. Trimming removed 6 bases from V and 0 bases from J, with 15 bases in between. This CDR3 is CASSARGADSYEQYF. The CDR3, as DNA: TGTGCCAGCAGCGCCAGGGGAGCGGACTCCTACGAGCAGTACTTC.

The J gene is TRBJ2-3, the V gene TRBV7-8, with 10 positions matching TRBD2. J was trimmed by 4 bases and V by 5 bases; bases with no gene match: 9. Germline CDR1 and CDR2: SGHVS and FQNEAQ. The CDR3 has 16 residues. The CDR3 loop is CASSVTSGWGPDTQYF. The CDR3 DNA is TGTGCCAGCAGCGTGACTAGCGGGTGGGGCCCAGATACGCAGTATTTT. Full variable domain (rest looked up from reference TRBV7-8 and TRBJ2-3): GAGVSQSPRYKVAKRGQDVALRCDPISGHVSLFWYQQALGQGPEFLTYFQNEAQLDKSGLPSDRFFAERPEGSVSTLKIQRTQQEDSAVYLCASSVTSGWGPDTQYFGPGTRLTVL.

The chain employs TRBV20-1 and TRBJ2-1; tentatively, D is TRBD2 (6 bases). Trimming took 3 bases from V and 6 from J, leaving 15 bases between them. The CDR3 consists of 14 residues. Germline V gene data show CDR1 as DFQATT and CDR2 as SNEGSKA (reference sequence). The CDR3 nucleotides read TGCAGTGCTAGTGACTACCCGGGAGTCAATGAGCAGTTCTTC. It codes for CSASDYPGVNEQFF.

This clonotype turned up a few times. The chain has TRBV30 and TRBJ1-5; D remains unclear. This CDR3 contains 16 residues. Germline CDR1 reads GTSNPN; CDR2 reads SVGIG (reference sequence). V dropped 0 bases and J dropped 7 bases, with 19 bases sitting between them. The CDR3 here is CAWSVGVVGSEQPQHF. The CDR3 coding sequence is TGTGCCTGGAGTGTAGGTGTCGTGGGGTCGGAACAGCCCCAGCATTTT.

This clonotype was recorded a few times. The chain employs TRBV20-1 and TRBJ1-2; maybe TRBD1 (5 bases). V was cut by 3 bases and J by 4 bases, with 18 bases left in between. The germline V gene has CDR1 DFQATT and CDR2 SNEGSKA (reference sequence). This CDR3 has 15 amino acids. CDR3 nucleotide sequence: TGCAGTGCTAGTCCCGGGGGGGGTATCCGCTATGGCTACACCTTC. It is translated as CSASPGGGIRYGYTF.

This clonotype ranks as medium-sized (0.01 to 0.1%). V usage is TRBV19 and J usage is TRBJ1-6, with a possible D match to TRBD1 (5 bases). Trimming removed 4 bases from V and 10 bases from J, with 14 bases in between. Germline CDR1 and CDR2: LNHDA and SQIVND (reference sequence). The CDR3 sequence is 14 residues long. CDR3 sequence reads: CASSRQGFRSPLHF. The CDR3, as DNA: TGTGCCAGTAGTAGGCAGGGTTTTAGATCACCCCTCCACTTT.

This clonotype was seen more than once but under ten times. The CDR3 DNA reads TGTGCCAGTAGTATGGGGCGACAGGGTAGCAGGACTGAAGCTTTCTTT. Its protein is CASSMGRQGSRTEAFF. This sequence joins TRBV19 and TRBJ1-1; 7 positions match TRBD1. The CDR3 covers 16 residues. CDR1 and CDR2 (germline): LNHDA, SQIVND (reference sequence). The V gene end was trimmed by 3 bases and the J gene end by 5 bases; junction bases not matched to a gene: 12.

This clonotype has just a few counts. This sequence joins TRBV19 and TRBJ2-1; 11 nucleotides align to TRBD2. The germline V gene has CDR1 LNHDA and CDR2 SQIVND (reference sequence). Trimming removed 7 bases from V and 9 bases from J; junction bases left unmatched: 20. CDR3 size: 18 residues. This chain's CDR3 is CASTPYRSGRATSSEQFF. CDR3 in DNA: TGTGCCAGTACCCCTTATCGTAGCGGGAGGGCTACAAGTAGTGAGCAGTTCTTC.

This sequence joins TRBV2 and TRBJ2-2, with D possibly matching TRBD2 (6 bases). Trimming shortened V by 6 bases and J by 5 bases, and 19 bases separated the two germline ends. Per germline, CDR1 SNHLY and CDR2 FYNNEI. The CDR3 extends over 16 amino acids. This chain's CDR3 is CASRGGSQRHTGELFF. Here the CDR3 DNA reads TGTGCCAGCAGGGGGGGTTCACAGAGGCATACCGGGGAGCTGTTTTTT.

The J gene is TRBJ2-1, the V gene TRBV5-8; unclear D gene. The germline CDR1 and CDR2 sequences are SGHTS and YDEGEE. Trimming stripped 0 bases from V and 1 base from J, with 8 bases between. This CDR3 comprises 15 residues. The CDR3 spells CASSLGTVSYNEQFF. Written as DNA, the CDR3 is TGTGCCAGCAGCTTGGGGACCGTTTCCTACAATGAGCAGTTCTTC.

This clonotype has more than one count but fewer than ten. The J gene is TRBJ2-3, the V gene TRBV11-2; D is uncertain. The length of the CDR3 is 14 residues. V gave up 2 bases and J gave up 0 bases, with 6 bases separating them. The germline V gene encodes CDR1 SGHAT and CDR2 FQNNGV. CDR3 loop: CASSLSLSTDTQYF. The CDR3 nucleotides read TGTGCCAGCAGCTTAAGTCTGAGCACAGATACGCAGTATTTT.

The chain uses TRBV20-1 and TRBJ1-2, with D maybe TRBD1 (6 bases). The CDR3 is made up of 14 amino acids. Trimming took off 2 bases at V and 8 bases at J, with 18 bases between the two ends. Germline values: CDR1 DFQATT, CDR2 SNEGSKA (reference sequence). The CDR3 reads CSARPGGPPHGYTF. The CDR3 DNA sequence: TGCAGTGCTAGACCCGGGGGCCCCCCCCACGGCTACACCTTC.

This clonotype was found a few times. CDR3 loop: CAISEGQVALYEQYF. For the CDR3, the DNA is TGTGCCATCAGTGAAGGGCAGGTAGCCCTCTACGAGCAGTACTTC. The chain links TRBV10-3 to TRBJ2-7; D not certain. V was shortened by 3 bases and J by 3 bases, with 15 bases between the two germline ends. Germline lookup yields CDR1 ENHRY and CDR2 SYGVKD. The CDR3 runs to 15 residues.

The gene calls are TRBV20-1 and TRBJ1-2; D remains ambiguous. CDR3 size: 13 residues. The germline V gene has CDR1 DFQATT and CDR2 SNEGSKA (reference sequence). Between the trimmed V and J ends, which lost 6 bases and 4 bases, there was a span of 15 bases. The CDR3 nucleotides read TGCAGTGCCAAAACACCAGCCCCCTATGGCTACACCTTC. Protein product: CSAKTPAPYGYTF.